Listed below are T cell receptor beta chains from one sample, sequenced in a study of response to subunit inactivated influenza vaccine. TCRdb called the RT-PCR reads again in MiXCR, with one record for every CDR3 protein. The table lists fewer than 550,000 distinct CDR3 sequences, around 25% of them singletons. Sequenced here: CD4+ T cells sorted from PBMCs, sampled roughly 5 days after vaccination. The receptor set was obtained from a middle-aged man who received an inactivated influenza vaccine. Both conserved end residues are part of each CDR3. The order of the fields is clone size, V gene, D gene, J gene, CDR3 DNA, CDR3 protein. D genes are given only for firm matches. Some rows have no size entry. The others give once, few or many, or a class for an expanded clone.

abundance: NA
v_gene: TRBV28
d_gene: NA
j_gene: TRBJ1-6
CDR3nt: TGTGCCAGCAGTTCACCCTCGGCGTCAGCTTATTCACCCCTCCACTTT
CDR3aa: CASSSPSASAYSPLHF

abundance: few
v_gene: TRBV7-3
d_gene: NA
j_gene: TRBJ2-1
CDR3nt: TGTGCCAGCAGCTTGGGGGGCGGGAGTGGTTGGAATGAGCAGTTCTTC
CDR3aa: CASSLGGGSGWNEQFF

abundance: few
v_gene: TRBV7-2
d_gene: NA
j_gene: TRBJ2-7
CDR3nt: TGTGCCAGCAGATTATCCCCACGGAGTGGCAACGAGCAGTACTTC
CDR3aa: CASRLSPRSGNEQYF

abundance: NA
v_gene: TRBV20-1
d_gene: NA
j_gene: TRBJ2-2
CDR3nt: TGCAGTGCTAGTCCAGGGAAGGGTCGAACCGGGGAGCTGTTTTTT
CDR3aa: CSASPGKGRTGELFF

abundance: NA
v_gene: TRBV12-3/TRBV12-4
d_gene: NA
j_gene: TRBJ2-7
CDR3nt: TGTGCCAGCAGAAAACAGAATACCTACGAGCAGTACTTC
CDR3aa: CASRKQNTYEQYF

abundance: NA
v_gene: TRBV20-1
d_gene: NA
j_gene: TRBJ1-3
CDR3nt: TGCAGTGCTAGAGACACGGGTGGAAACACCATATATTTT
CDR3aa: CSARDTGGNTIYF

abundance: NA
v_gene: TRBV6-6
d_gene: NA
j_gene: TRBJ2-7
CDR3nt: TGTGCCAGCAGGACGGGACAAGCCTACGAGCAGTACTTC
CDR3aa: CASRTGQAYEQYF

abundance: NA
v_gene: TRBV20-1
d_gene: TRBD2
j_gene: TRBJ2-3
CDR3nt: TGCTGTGCTAGAGATCAGGGACTAGCGGGAGTAATAGATACGCAGTATTTT
CDR3aa: CCARDQGLAGVIDTQYF

abundance: NA
v_gene: TRBV4-2
d_gene: TRBD2
j_gene: TRBJ2-1
CDR3nt: TGTGCCAGCAGCCAAGGACATAGCGGGGGGGCTGGCGAGCAGTTCTTC
CDR3aa: CASSQGHSGGAGEQFF

abundance: NA
v_gene: TRBV28
d_gene: NA
j_gene: TRBJ2-2
CDR3nt: TGTGCCAGCCTTGGACAGCCGAACACCGGGGAGCTGTTTTTT
CDR3aa: CASLGQPNTGELFF

abundance: NA
v_gene: TRBV28
d_gene: NA
j_gene: TRBJ2-7
CDR3nt: TGTGCCAGCAGTTTATGGGCGGGACATACCTACGAGCAGTACTTC
CDR3aa: CASSLWAGHTYEQYF

abundance: NA
v_gene: TRBV4-3
d_gene: NA
j_gene: TRBJ2-6
CDR3nt: TGCGCCAGCAGCCCGAAGGCCAGCGGGTATTTTCCTTCTGGGGCCAACGTCCTGACTTTC
CDR3aa: CASSPKASGYFPSGANVLTF

abundance: NA
v_gene: TRBV28
d_gene: NA
j_gene: TRBJ2-7
CDR3nt: TGTGCCAGCAGTTCCCACAGGGTCGGCTACGAGCAGTACTTC
CDR3aa: CASSSHRVGYEQYF

abundance: many
v_gene: TRBV5-1
d_gene: NA
j_gene: TRBJ2-5
CDR3nt: TGCGCCAGCAGCTTGAGGGGAGGCCAAGAGACCCAGTACTTC
CDR3aa: CASSLRGGQETQYF

abundance: many
v_gene: TRBV12-3/TRBV12-4
d_gene: NA
j_gene: TRBJ2-2
CDR3nt: TGTGCCAGCAGTGTCGACCTCGATGGGGAGCTGTTTTTT
CDR3aa: CASSVDLDGELFF

abundance: few
v_gene: TRBV12-3/TRBV12-4
d_gene: TRBD1
j_gene: TRBJ1-2
CDR3nt: TGTGCCAGCAATACAGGGGGTAAGAACTATGGCTACACCTTC
CDR3aa: CASNTGGKNYGYTF

abundance: few
v_gene: TRBV4-1
d_gene: NA
j_gene: TRBJ2-1
CDR3nt: TGCGCCAGCAGCCCCAGGGGCCTCCAAAGCAATGAGCAGTTCTTC
CDR3aa: CASSPRGLQSNEQFF

abundance: once
v_gene: TRBV18
d_gene: NA
j_gene: TRBJ1-1
CDR3nt: TGTGCCAGCTCACCACCTCATCACAGGGCTGCCGCTTTCTTT
CDR3aa: CASSPPHHRAAAFF

abundance: NA
v_gene: TRBV19
d_gene: TRBD1
j_gene: TRBJ2-2
CDR3nt: TGTGCCAGTCATGACAGGGCGGCCGGGGAGCTGTTTTTT
CDR3aa: CASHDRAAGELFF

abundance: NA
v_gene: TRBV11-2
d_gene: NA
j_gene: TRBJ2-6
CDR3nt: TGTGCCAGCAGCTTAGAGCTCAGGCAACTGTTAAACTCTGGGGCCAACGTCCTGACTTTC
CDR3aa: CASSLELRQLLNSGANVLTF

abundance: NA
v_gene: TRBV20-1
d_gene: NA
j_gene: TRBJ1-2
CDR3nt: TGCAGTGCCGGGCTGAAGTTAAACTATGGCTACACCTTC
CDR3aa: CSAGLKLNYGYTF

abundance: NA
v_gene: TRBV20-1
d_gene: TRBD2
j_gene: TRBJ2-7
CDR3nt: TGCAGTGCTGGTGGGAGGAGCGGGGAGCCCTACGAGCAGTACTTC
CDR3aa: CSAGGRSGEPYEQYF

abundance: NA
v_gene: TRBV6-2/TRBV6-3
d_gene: NA
j_gene: TRBJ2-5
CDR3nt: TGTGCCAGCAGTGCGGAGCAGGGCTACGAAGAGACCCAGTACTTC
CDR3aa: CASSAEQGYEETQYF

abundance: NA
v_gene: TRBV20-1
d_gene: NA
j_gene: TRBJ1-1
CDR3nt: TGCAGTGCTATCGCCCGATCCTGGATGAACACTGAAGCTTTCTTT
CDR3aa: CSAIARSWMNTEAFF

abundance: NA
v_gene: TRBV11-2
d_gene: NA
j_gene: TRBJ1-5
CDR3nt: TGTGCCAGCAGCTTAGTTGGGGTGTATCAGCCCCAGCATTTT
CDR3aa: CASSLVGVYQPQHF

abundance: few
v_gene: TRBV10-3
d_gene: TRBD1
j_gene: TRBJ2-7
CDR3nt: TGTGCCATCAGTGACTTGGACAGGGGGCCCTACGAGCAGTACTTC
CDR3aa: CAISDLDRGPYEQYF

abundance: few
v_gene: TRBV6-2/TRBV6-3
d_gene: NA
j_gene: TRBJ1-2
CDR3nt: TGTGCCAGCAGTTATGGGGGGCGCAACTATGGCTACACCTTC
CDR3aa: CASSYGGRNYGYTF

abundance: few
v_gene: TRBV4-3
d_gene: TRBD1
j_gene: TRBJ2-7
CDR3nt: TGCGCCAGCAGCCAAACCCCGGGACAGGGGAGCGAGCAGTACTTC
CDR3aa: CASSQTPGQGSEQYF

abundance: few
v_gene: TRBV24-1
d_gene: NA
j_gene: TRBJ2-1
CDR3nt: TGTGCCACCAGGTTGTCCCAGGGAGGCAATGAGCAGTTCTTC
CDR3aa: CATRLSQGGNEQFF

abundance: NA
v_gene: TRBV29-1
d_gene: TRBD1
j_gene: TRBJ1-1
CDR3nt: TGCAGCGTTGTTGCACCTGGGACAGCCGAAGCTTTCTTT
CDR3aa: CSVVAPGTAEAFF

abundance: NA
v_gene: TRBV5-1
d_gene: TRBD2
j_gene: TRBJ2-2
CDR3nt: TGCGCCAGCAGACCAGCGGGGGGAACGAACACCGGGGAGCTGTTTTTT
CDR3aa: CASRPAGGTNTGELFF

abundance: few
v_gene: TRBV20-1
d_gene: NA
j_gene: TRBJ1-1
CDR3nt: TGCAGTGCTTCACTGGACAGCGATACTGAAGCTTTCTTT
CDR3aa: CSASLDSDTEAFF

abundance: NA
v_gene: TRBV5-1
d_gene: NA
j_gene: TRBJ2-5
CDR3nt: TGCGCCAGCAGCACGGGTCGGGGAGGAGAGACCCAGTACTTC
CDR3aa: CASSTGRGGETQYF

abundance: NA
v_gene: TRBV6-5
d_gene: NA
j_gene: TRBJ2-2
CDR3nt: TGTGCCAGCAGTTCGGCCGGGGGCGGGGGCACCGGGGAGCTGTTTTTT
CDR3aa: CASSSAGGGGTGELFF

abundance: NA
v_gene: TRBV5-1
d_gene: TRBD2
j_gene: TRBJ2-1
CDR3nt: TGCGCCAGCAGCAAATTAGCGGGAGGGCCAGGGAATGAGCAGTTCTTC
CDR3aa: CASSKLAGGPGNEQFF

abundance: few
v_gene: TRBV3-1
d_gene: NA
j_gene: TRBJ2-1
CDR3nt: TGTGCCAGTAAATCACAGACGCCTACGGGTGAGCAGTTCTTC
CDR3aa: CASKSQTPTGEQFF

abundance: NA
v_gene: TRBV5-8
d_gene: NA
j_gene: TRBJ1-5
CDR3nt: TGTGCCACCACCACATTCGGGACACAAGTTCAGCCCCAGCATTTT
CDR3aa: CATTTFGTQVQPQHF

abundance: NA
v_gene: TRBV6-5
d_gene: TRBD1
j_gene: TRBJ2-1
CDR3nt: TGTGCCAGCAGTTTAAGGACAGGGGGAGCTCTTGGGGATGAGCAGTTCTTC
CDR3aa: CASSLRTGGALGDEQFF

abundance: few
v_gene: TRBV12-3/TRBV12-4
d_gene: NA
j_gene: TRBJ1-5
CDR3nt: TGTGCCAGCAGTTTAGCGCGTGGGTTATATAGCAATCAGCCCCAGCATTTT
CDR3aa: CASSLARGLYSNQPQHF

abundance: NA
v_gene: TRBV2
d_gene: NA
j_gene: TRBJ1-2
CDR3nt: TGTGCCCTCTGTTTTTCATTTGAGGGACATACGCGGCATTATGGCTACACCTTC
CDR3aa: CALCFSFEGHTRHYGYTF

abundance: many
v_gene: TRBV20-1
d_gene: NA
j_gene: TRBJ2-7
CDR3nt: TGCAGTGCTAGATCCGTTGGGGACGGCTCCTACGAGCAGTACTTC
CDR3aa: CSARSVGDGSYEQYF

abundance: NA
v_gene: TRBV12-3/TRBV12-4
d_gene: NA
j_gene: TRBJ2-5
CDR3nt: TGTGCCAGCAGTTCCCTGGGACGGCAAGAGACCCAGTACTTC
CDR3aa: CASSSLGRQETQYF

abundance: few
v_gene: TRBV20-1
d_gene: NA
j_gene: TRBJ1-1
CDR3nt: TGCAGTGCTAGAGTGGGGAACCTGAACACTGAAGCTTTCTTT
CDR3aa: CSARVGNLNTEAFF

abundance: few
v_gene: TRBV7-2
d_gene: NA
j_gene: TRBJ1-2
CDR3nt: TGTGCCAGCAGCTCCTTCCCTGCCAGGTCTAACTATGGCTACACCTTC
CDR3aa: CASSSFPARSNYGYTF

abundance: NA
v_gene: TRBV11-2
d_gene: TRBD1
j_gene: TRBJ1-2
CDR3nt: TGTGCCAGCAGTCCCCGGGACAGGGCATCCTATGGCTACACCTTC
CDR3aa: CASSPRDRASYGYTF

abundance: few
v_gene: TRBV20-1
d_gene: NA
j_gene: TRBJ1-1
CDR3nt: TGCAGTGCGCCGCGGAGGACTGAAGCTTTCTTT
CDR3aa: CSAPRRTEAFF

abundance: few
v_gene: TRBV3-1
d_gene: NA
j_gene: TRBJ2-7
CDR3nt: TGTGCCAGCAGCCCCGCCGGACACGGCTCCTACGAGCAGTACTTC
CDR3aa: CASSPAGHGSYEQYF

abundance: NA
v_gene: TRBV5-1
d_gene: TRBD1
j_gene: TRBJ2-5
CDR3nt: TGCGCCAGCAGCATCAGACAGGGGTCTGCGGAGACCCAGTACTTC
CDR3aa: CASSIRQGSAETQYF

abundance: many
v_gene: TRBV3-1
d_gene: NA
j_gene: TRBJ2-5
CDR3nt: TGTGCCAGCAGCCAAGACAATCCAGGAGTTGAGACCCAGTACTTC
CDR3aa: CASSQDNPGVETQYF

abundance: few
v_gene: TRBV10-3
d_gene: NA
j_gene: TRBJ2-7
CDR3nt: TGTGCCATCAGTGTGGGGGGAGCAGGCAAACCCAAGCAGTACTTC
CDR3aa: CAISVGGAGKPKQYF

abundance: few
v_gene: TRBV25-1
d_gene: NA
j_gene: TRBJ2-1
CDR3nt: TGTGCCAGCAGTGGGGGGGAGCAGTTCTTC
CDR3aa: CASSGGEQFF

abundance: NA
v_gene: TRBV20-1
d_gene: NA
j_gene: TRBJ2-5
CDR3nt: TGCAGTGCTAGAGCCCCTGCCAGGGAAGAGACCCAGTACTTC
CDR3aa: CSARAPAREETQYF

abundance: NA
v_gene: TRBV20-1
d_gene: NA
j_gene: TRBJ1-1
CDR3nt: TGCAGTGCCTTCAGGTTGAACACTGAAGCTTTCTTT
CDR3aa: CSAFRLNTEAFF

abundance: few
v_gene: TRBV29-1
d_gene: TRBD1
j_gene: TRBJ2-7
CDR3nt: TGCAGCGTGGGACAGGTGTACGAGCAGTACTTC
CDR3aa: CSVGQVYEQYF

abundance: NA
v_gene: TRBV4-1
d_gene: NA
j_gene: TRBJ1-5
CDR3nt: TGCGCCAGCAGCCCAACCCCGGCGGGGCCCCAGCATTTT
CDR3aa: CASSPTPAGPQHF

abundance: NA
v_gene: TRBV25-1
d_gene: NA
j_gene: TRBJ1-2
CDR3nt: TGTGCCAGCAGTCCCCATCGGGGTTGGGATGGCTACACCTTC
CDR3aa: CASSPHRGWDGYTF

abundance: many
v_gene: TRBV20-1
d_gene: TRBD1
j_gene: TRBJ2-5
CDR3nt: TGCAGTGCAATCCTCCAGGGGGCGCGGACAGAGACCCAGTACTTC
CDR3aa: CSAILQGARTETQYF